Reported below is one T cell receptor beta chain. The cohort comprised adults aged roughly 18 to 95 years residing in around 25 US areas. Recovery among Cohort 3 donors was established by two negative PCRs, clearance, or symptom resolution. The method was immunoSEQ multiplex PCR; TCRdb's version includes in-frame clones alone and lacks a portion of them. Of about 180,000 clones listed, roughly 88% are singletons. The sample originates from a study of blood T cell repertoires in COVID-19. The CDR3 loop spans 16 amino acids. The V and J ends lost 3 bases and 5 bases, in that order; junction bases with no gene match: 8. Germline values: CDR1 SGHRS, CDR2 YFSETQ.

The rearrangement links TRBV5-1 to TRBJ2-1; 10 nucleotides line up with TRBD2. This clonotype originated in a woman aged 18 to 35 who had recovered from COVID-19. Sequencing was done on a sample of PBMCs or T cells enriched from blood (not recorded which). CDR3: CASSSGPGLANNEQFF. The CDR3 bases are TGCGCCAGCAGCTCGGGACCGGGACTAGCGAACAATGAGCAGTTCTTC.